This TCR beta chain was sequenced for a study of shared clonotypes between healthy human individuals. Once extracted for a subset, genomic DNA was divided evenly among several immunoSEQ plates. TCRdb's copy holds only in-frame clones and misses some; the assay was immunoSEQ multiplex PCR. Of approximately 1,000,000 clones in the sample, about 80% were seen once. Caucasian adults residing in Nashville, Tennessee made up all the donors. This clone was recorded at least ten times. In germline, CDR1 is MNHEY, CDR2 SVGAGI. V lost 5 bases to trimming and J lost 6 bases, with 11 bases between them. The CDR3 is made up of 13 amino acids.

The chain has TRBV6-5 and TRBJ2-1; D is ambiguous. Input material: memory CD4+ T cells from PBMCs. This sample's subset: CD45RA-negative fraction. The sequence was collected from a man aged 18 to 29 in good health. Some clones in this sample may be carry-over from other donors' samples. The CDR3 reads CASSLGRFNEQFF. In DNA, the CDR3 is TGTGCCAGCAGTCTTGGCAGGTTCAATGAGCAGTTCTTC.